Included here is one T cell receptor beta chain sequence, with context. What it binds is unknown. The entry originates in a study of T cell responses to AZD1222 COVID-19 vaccine. Findings of the study overall: Only a handful of AZD1222 recipients were seropositive at baseline.

Generated by immunoSEQ multiplex PCR, the TCRdb table keeps only in-frame clones and is missing some. The repertoire consists of about 220,000 clones, with about 93% occurring once and the leading ten covering about 1%. Germline CDR1 is SGHVS and CDR2 is FQNEAQ. The V end was cut by 2 bases, the J end by 0 bases, with 11 bases between. This CDR3 contains 16 residues. The sample consisted of peripheral blood, taken on day 0 of MenACWY control vaccination. This TCR was sampled from an adult in good health. V is TRBV7-8 and J is TRBJ1-3; the D is unclear. CDR3: CASSLTAAASGNTIYF. CDR3 in DNA: TGTGCCAGCAGCTTAACCGCGGCAGCCTCTGGAAACACCATATATTTT.